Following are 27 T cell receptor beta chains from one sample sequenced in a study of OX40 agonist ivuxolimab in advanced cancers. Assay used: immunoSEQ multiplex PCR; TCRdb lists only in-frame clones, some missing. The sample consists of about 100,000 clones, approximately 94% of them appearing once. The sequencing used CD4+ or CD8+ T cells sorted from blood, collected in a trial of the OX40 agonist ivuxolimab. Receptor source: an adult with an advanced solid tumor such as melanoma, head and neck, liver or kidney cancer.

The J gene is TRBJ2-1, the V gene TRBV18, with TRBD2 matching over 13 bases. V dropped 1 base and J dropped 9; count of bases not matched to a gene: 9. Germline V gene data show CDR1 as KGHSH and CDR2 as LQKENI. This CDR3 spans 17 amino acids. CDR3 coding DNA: TGTGCCAGCTCACCACGGCCCTGGACTAGCGGGAGTGGTGAGCAGTTCTTC. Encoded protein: CASSPRPWTSGSGEQFF.

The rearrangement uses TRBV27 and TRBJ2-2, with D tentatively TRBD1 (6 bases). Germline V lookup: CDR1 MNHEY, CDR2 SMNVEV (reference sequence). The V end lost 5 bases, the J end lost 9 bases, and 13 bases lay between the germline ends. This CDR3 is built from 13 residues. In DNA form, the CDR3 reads TGTGCCAGCAGTCTGGGACATCCGAGGGAGCTGTTTTTT. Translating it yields CASSLGHPRELFF.

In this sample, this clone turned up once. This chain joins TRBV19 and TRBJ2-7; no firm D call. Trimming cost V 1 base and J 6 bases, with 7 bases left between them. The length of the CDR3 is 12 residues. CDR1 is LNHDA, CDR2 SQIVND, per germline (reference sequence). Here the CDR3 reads CASSIGSREQYF. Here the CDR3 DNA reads TGTGCCAGTAGTATAGGATCCCGCGAGCAGTACTTC.

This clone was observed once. The CDR3 loop reads CASLSGTKTEQFF. The CDR3 DNA follows: TGTGCCAGCCTATCCGGGACTAAGACGGAGCAGTTCTTC. The rearrangement joins TRBV7-9 to TRBJ2-1; TRBD2 agrees at 7 bases. Germline V CDR1 and CDR2: SEHNR, FQNEAQ (reference sequence). V lost 8 bases, J lost 10 bases, and 11 bases stayed unmatched. The CDR3 loop spans 13 amino acids.

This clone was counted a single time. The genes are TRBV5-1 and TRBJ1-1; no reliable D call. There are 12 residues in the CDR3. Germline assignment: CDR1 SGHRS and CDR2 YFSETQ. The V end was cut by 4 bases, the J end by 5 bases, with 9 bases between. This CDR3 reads CASSLLGTEAFF. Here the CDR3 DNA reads TGCGCCAGCAGCCTCCTGGGTACTGAAGCTTTCTTT.

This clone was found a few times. The CDR3 DNA reads TGTGCCAGCAGGGAAGATGGCTACACCTTC. Translation: CASREDGYTF. The gene calls are TRBV28 and TRBJ1-2; D gene ambiguous. Trimming removed 6 bases at V and 6 bases at J, with 5 bases between. The CDR3 sequence is 10 residues long. CDR1 MDHEN and CDR2 SYDVKM come from the germline V gene.

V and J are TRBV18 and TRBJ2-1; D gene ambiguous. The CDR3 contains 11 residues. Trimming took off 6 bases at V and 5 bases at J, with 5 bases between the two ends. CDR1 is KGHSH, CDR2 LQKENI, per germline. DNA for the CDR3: TGTGCCAGCTCGCCTAACAATGAGCAGTTCTTC. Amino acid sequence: CASSPNNEQFF.

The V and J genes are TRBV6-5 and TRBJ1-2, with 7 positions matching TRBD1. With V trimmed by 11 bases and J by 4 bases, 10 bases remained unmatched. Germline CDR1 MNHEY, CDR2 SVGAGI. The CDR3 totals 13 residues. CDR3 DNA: TGTGCCGCGGGTAGTGGACAGGTCTATGGCTACACCTTC. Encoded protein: CAAGSGQVYGYTF.

The CDR3 DNA is TGTGCCAGCAGCCGGGAGACTAGCGGATACAATGAGCAGTTCTTC. It codes for CASSRETSGYNEQFF. J is TRBJ2-1 and V is TRBV11-3, with 9 nucleotides matching TRBD2. V was clipped by 5 bases and J by 4 bases; unmatched bases: 6. Germline-derived CDR1 and CDR2 are SGHNT and YENEEA. The CDR3 has 15 residues.

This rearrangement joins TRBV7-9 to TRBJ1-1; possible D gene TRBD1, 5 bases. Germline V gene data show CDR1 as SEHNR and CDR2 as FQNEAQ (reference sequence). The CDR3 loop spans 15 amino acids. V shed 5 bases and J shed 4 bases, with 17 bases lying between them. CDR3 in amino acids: CASSGARVEGTEAFF. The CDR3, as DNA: TGTGCCAGCAGCGGGGCCAGGGTGGAAGGCACTGAAGCTTTCTTT.

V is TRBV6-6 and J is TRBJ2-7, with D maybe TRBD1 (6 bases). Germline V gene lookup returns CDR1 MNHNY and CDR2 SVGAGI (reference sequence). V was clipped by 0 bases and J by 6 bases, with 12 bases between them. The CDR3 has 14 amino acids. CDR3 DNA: TGTGCCAGCAGTTACTCGCAGGGGTTGGCCGAGCAGTACTTC. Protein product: CASSYSQGLAEQYF.

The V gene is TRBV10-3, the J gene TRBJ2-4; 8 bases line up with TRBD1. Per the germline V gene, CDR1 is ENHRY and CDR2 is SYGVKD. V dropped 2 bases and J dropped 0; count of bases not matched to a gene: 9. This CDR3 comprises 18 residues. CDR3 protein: CAISEDRGSRSAKNIQYF. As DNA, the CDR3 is TGTGCCATCAGTGAGGACAGGGGATCCCGATCAGCCAAAAACATTCAGTACTTC.

Here the CDR3 DNA reads TGTGCCAGCAGATCGGGGTTGGGGTTCCAAGAGACCCAGTACTTC. This gives the protein CASRSGLGFQETQYF. V is TRBV27 and J is TRBJ2-5, with a possible D match to TRBD2 (5 bases). Trimming removed 6 bases from V and 1 base from J, with 15 bases in between. Germline CDR1 and CDR2: MNHEY and SMNVEV (reference sequence). CDR3 length equals 15 residues.

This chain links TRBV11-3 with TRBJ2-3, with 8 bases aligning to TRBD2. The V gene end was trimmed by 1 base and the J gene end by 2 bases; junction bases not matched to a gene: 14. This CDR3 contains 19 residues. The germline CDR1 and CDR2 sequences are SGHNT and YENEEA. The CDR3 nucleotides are TGTGCCAGCAGCTTAGTGGGCCCGGGAGGGCCTCCTAACACAGATACGCAGTATTTT. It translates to CASSLVGPGGPPNTDTQYF.

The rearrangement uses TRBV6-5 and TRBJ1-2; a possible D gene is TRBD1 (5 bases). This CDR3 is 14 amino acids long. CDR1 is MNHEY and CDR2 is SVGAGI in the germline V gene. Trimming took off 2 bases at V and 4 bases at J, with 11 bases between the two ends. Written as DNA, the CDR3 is TGTGCCAGCAGTTACCGGGGGGAGGGCTATGGCTACACCTTC. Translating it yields CASSYRGEGYGYTF.

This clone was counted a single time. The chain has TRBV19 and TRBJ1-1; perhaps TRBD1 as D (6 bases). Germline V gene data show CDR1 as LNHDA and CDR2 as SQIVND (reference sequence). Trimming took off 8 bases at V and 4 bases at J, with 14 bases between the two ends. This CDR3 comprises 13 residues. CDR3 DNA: TGTGCCAGTGGAATGGGGGGGCTCACTGAAGCTTTCTTT. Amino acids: CASGMGGLTEAFF.

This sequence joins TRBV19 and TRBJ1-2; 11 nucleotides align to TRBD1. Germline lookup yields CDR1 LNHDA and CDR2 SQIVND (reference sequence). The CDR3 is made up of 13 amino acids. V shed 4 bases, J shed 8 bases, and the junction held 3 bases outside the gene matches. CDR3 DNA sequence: TGTGCCAGTAGTAAGGGACAGGGGGACGGCTACACCTTC. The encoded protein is CASSKGQGDGYTF.

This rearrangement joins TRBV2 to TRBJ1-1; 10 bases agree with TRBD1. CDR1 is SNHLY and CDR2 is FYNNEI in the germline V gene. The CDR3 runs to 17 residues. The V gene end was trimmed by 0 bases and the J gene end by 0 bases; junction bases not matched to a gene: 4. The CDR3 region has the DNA TGTGCCAGCAGTGAAGCTTTGACAGGGGGCATGAACACTGAAGCTTTCTTT. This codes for CASSEALTGGMNTEAFF.

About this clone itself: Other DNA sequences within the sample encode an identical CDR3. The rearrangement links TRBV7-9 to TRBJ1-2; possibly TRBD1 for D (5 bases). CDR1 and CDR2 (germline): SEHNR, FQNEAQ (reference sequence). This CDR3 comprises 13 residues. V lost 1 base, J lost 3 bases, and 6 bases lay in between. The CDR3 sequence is CASSLVGDYGYTF. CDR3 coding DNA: TGTGCCAGCAGCTTAGTAGGGGACTATGGCTACACCTTC.

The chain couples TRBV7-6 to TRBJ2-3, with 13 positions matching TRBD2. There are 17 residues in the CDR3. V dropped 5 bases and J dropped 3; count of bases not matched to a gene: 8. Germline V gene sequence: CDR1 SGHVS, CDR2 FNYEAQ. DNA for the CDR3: TGTGCCAGCAGCGAACTAGCGGGGGGGCTCGGAACAGATACGCAGTATTTT. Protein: CASSELAGGLGTDTQYF.

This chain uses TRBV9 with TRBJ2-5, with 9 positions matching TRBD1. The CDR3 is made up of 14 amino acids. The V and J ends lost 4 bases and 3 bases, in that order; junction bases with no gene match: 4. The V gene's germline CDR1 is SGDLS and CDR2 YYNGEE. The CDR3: CASSPWTGEETQYF. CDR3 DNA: TGTGCCAGCAGCCCTTGGACAGGGGAAGAGACCCAGTACTTC.

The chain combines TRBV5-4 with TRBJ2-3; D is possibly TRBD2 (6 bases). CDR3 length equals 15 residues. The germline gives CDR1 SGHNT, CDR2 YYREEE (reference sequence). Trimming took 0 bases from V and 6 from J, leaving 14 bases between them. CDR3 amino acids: CASSLGTTAGDTQYF. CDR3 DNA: TGTGCCAGCAGCTTGGGGACTACCGCTGGGGATACGCAGTATTTT.

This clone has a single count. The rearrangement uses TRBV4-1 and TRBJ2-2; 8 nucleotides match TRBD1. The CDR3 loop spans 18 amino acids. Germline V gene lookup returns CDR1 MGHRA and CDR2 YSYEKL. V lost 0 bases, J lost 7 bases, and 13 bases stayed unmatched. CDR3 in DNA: TGCGCCAGCAGCCAAGATCCCCAGGGGGCCGCGAGTAACGGGGAGCTGTTTTTT. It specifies CASSQDPQGAASNGELFF.

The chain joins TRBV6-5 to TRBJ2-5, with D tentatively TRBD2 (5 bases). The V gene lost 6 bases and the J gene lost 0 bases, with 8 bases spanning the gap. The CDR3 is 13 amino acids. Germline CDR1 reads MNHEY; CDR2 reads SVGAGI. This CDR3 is CASSPGYQETQYF. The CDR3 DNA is TGTGCCAGCAGCCCGGGGTACCAAGAGACCCAGTACTTC.

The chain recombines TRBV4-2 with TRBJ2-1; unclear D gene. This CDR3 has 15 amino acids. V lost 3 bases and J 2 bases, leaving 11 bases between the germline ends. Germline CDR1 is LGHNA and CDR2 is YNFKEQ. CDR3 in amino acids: CASSHSERPYNEQFF. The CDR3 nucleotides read TGTGCCAGCAGCCATTCGGAGAGACCCTACAATGAGCAGTTCTTC.

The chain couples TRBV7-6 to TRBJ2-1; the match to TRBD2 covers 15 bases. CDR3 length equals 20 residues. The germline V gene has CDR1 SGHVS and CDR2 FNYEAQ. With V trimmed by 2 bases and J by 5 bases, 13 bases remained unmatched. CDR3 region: CASSLPEGLAGGLVNNEQFF. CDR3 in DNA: TGTGCCAGCAGCTTACCCGAGGGACTAGCGGGAGGCCTGGTTAACAATGAGCAGTTCTTC.

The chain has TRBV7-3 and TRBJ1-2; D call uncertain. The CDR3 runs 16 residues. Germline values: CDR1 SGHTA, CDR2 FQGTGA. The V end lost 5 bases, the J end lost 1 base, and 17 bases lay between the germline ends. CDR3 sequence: CASSPHEGVLNYGYTF. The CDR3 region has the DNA TGTGCCAGCAGCCCTCATGAGGGAGTTCTTAACTATGGCTACACCTTC.